This TCR beta chain was sequenced for a study of technical replicates of blood from a few donors. The CDR3 has 14 amino acids. The V gene lost 0 bases and the J gene lost 4 bases, with 8 bases spanning the gap. Germline CDR1 and CDR2: SGHRS and YFSETQ. Data came from immunoSEQ multiplex PCR; TCRdb stores just in-frame clones and leaves some out. Among about 59,000 clones, around 95% were seen once, and the ten largest hold about 3.9%. The receptor was isolated from a human donor in good health. Some clones in this sample may be carry-over from other donors' samples. The chain joins TRBV5-1 to TRBJ2-1, with D tentatively TRBD2 (5 bases). Material: PBMCs. The CDR3 loop is CASSLGETYNEQFF. DNA for the CDR3: TGCGCCAGCAGCTTGGGGGAGACGTACAATGAGCAGTTCTTC. Combining the CDR3 with reference TRBV5-1 and TRBJ2-1 gives the whole variable domain KAGVTQTPRYLIKTRGQQVTLSCSPISGHRSVSWYQQTPGQGLQFLFEYFSETQRNKGNFPGRFSGRQFSNSRSEMNVSTLELGDSALYLCASSLGETYNEQFFGPGTRLTVL.